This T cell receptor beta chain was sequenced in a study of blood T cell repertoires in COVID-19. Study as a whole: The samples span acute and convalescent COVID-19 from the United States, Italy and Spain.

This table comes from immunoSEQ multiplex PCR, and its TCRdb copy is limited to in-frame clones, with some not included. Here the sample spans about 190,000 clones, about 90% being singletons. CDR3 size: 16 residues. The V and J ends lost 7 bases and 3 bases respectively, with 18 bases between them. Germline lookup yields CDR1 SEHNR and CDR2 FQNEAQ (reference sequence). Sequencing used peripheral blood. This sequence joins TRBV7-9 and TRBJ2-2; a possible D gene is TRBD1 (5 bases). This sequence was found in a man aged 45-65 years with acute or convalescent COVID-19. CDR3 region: CASTKTDRGYTGELFF. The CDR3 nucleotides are TGTGCCAGCACCAAGACAGACCGTGGGTACACCGGGGAGCTGTTTTTT.